A single sample is the source of the 26 T cell receptor beta chains below, sequenced in a study of PD-1 blockade in classical Hodgkin lymphoma (dated by TCRdb to about 2020). This specimen's time point label, interpreted: cycle 4 day 1 (C4D1), after 5 to 7 weeks of nivolumab. All trial patients had relapsed after autologous stem cell transplantation, with cohorts A, B and C differing in prior brentuximab vedotin exposure. Library method: the immunoSEQ multiplex PCR assay. The source is immuneACCESS, and TCRdb retained only in-frame sequences with V and J called. Part of the clones is not carried over; for the studies checked, unresolved V genes explain less than half of this, and the remainder is unexplained. Within this sample are tens of thousands of clones, with 65% to 85% of them counted one time only. The ten largest make up about 18% of the sample. The material was peripheral blood mononuclear cells (PBMCs), obtained before the fourth cycle of nivolumab. The receptor set was obtained from a human donor with classical Hodgkin lymphoma.

This chain links TRBV9 with TRBJ2-1; 7 positions agree with TRBD2. In germline, CDR1 is SGDLS, CDR2 YYNGEE. V was pared by 2 bases and J by 4 bases, with 6 bases of the junction left unmatched. The CDR3 runs 15 residues. CDR3 sequence: CASSVSGGSYNEQFF. CDR3 DNA: TGTGCCAGCAGCGTTTCGGGGGGTTCTTACAATGAGCAGTTCTTC. Combining the CDR3 with reference TRBV9 and TRBJ2-1 gives the whole variable domain DSGVTQTPKHLITATGQRVTLRCSPRSGDLSVYWYQQSLDQGLQFLIQYYNGEERAKGNILERFSAQQFPDLHSELNLSSLELGDSALYFCASSVSGGSYNEQFFGPGTRLTVL.

This chain connects TRBV5-8 to TRBJ1-4, with D possibly matching TRBD1 (5 bases). Trimming took 6 bases from V and 6 from J, leaving 12 bases between them. Germline-derived CDR1 and CDR2 are SGHTS and YDEGEE. This CDR3 spans 13 amino acids. CDR3 in amino acids: CASTRGVDEKLFF. CDR3 nucleotides: TGTGCCAGCACTAGGGGTGTGGATGAAAAACTGTTTTTT.

This clone has only one observation. The chain is built from TRBV18 and TRBJ2-7; the D gene is possibly TRBD1 (6 bases). The V and J ends lost 3 bases and 2 bases respectively, with 11 bases between them. The CDR3 spans 14 residues. The V gene's germline CDR1 is KGHSH and CDR2 LQKENI. The DNA of the CDR3 is TGTGCCAGCTCACCCAGGGGCTACCCCTACGAGCAGTACGTC. It yields the protein CASSPRGYPYEQYV.

The V call is TRBV7-6, the J call TRBJ2-7; D perhaps matches TRBD2 (6 bases). V lost 4 bases and J 0 bases, leaving 10 bases between the germline ends. This CDR3 spans 14 amino acids. In germline, CDR1 is SGHVS, CDR2 FNYEAQ. The CDR3 DNA sequence: TGTGCCAGCAGCTCGGGACTCGTCTCCTACGAGCAGTACTTC. This sequence encodes CASSSGLVSYEQYF.

In its sample, this clone was seen a few times. This sequence joins TRBV7-6 and TRBJ1-4, with 10 bases lining up with TRBD1. CDR3 length: 15 amino acids. Germline V gives CDR1 SGHVS, CDR2 FNYEAQ. J was trimmed by 10 bases and V by 5 bases; bases with no gene match: 10. CDR3 amino acids: CASSKGTGEVAKLFF. The DNA of the CDR3 is TGTGCCAGCAGCAAGGGGACAGGGGAGGTAGCAAAACTGTTTTTT.

This chain joins TRBV6-5 and TRBJ1-2; the match to TRBD1 covers 10 bases. CDR1 MNHEY and CDR2 SVGAGI come from the germline V gene. The CDR3 contains 14 residues. V lost 2 bases and J lost 8; bases outside the gene matches: 5. The CDR3 DNA is TGTGCCAGCAGTTACGGGGGACAGGGGCAGGGCTACACCTTC. This sequence encodes CASSYGGQGQGYTF.

The rearrangement uses TRBV7-9 and TRBJ1-1, with 7 positions matching TRBD1. Germline assignment: CDR1 SEHNR and CDR2 FQNEAQ (reference sequence). The CDR3 is made up of 13 amino acids. V dropped 5 bases and J dropped 7; count of bases not matched to a gene: 7. The CDR3 loop is CASSRQGTGEAFF. CDR3 in DNA: TGTGCCAGCAGCCGACAGGGAACGGGTGAAGCTTTCTTT.

This clone was seen once. V gene TRBV29-1 combines with J gene TRBJ1-3; D is uncertain. This CDR3 has 13 residues. Germline CDR1 reads SQVTM; CDR2 reads ANQGSEA. The V end was cut by 6 bases, the J end by 0 bases, with 9 bases between. Here the CDR3 reads CSVRAGSGNTIYF. In DNA form, the CDR3 reads TGCAGCGTCCGGGCCGGCTCTGGAAACACCATATATTTT.

This clone appeared once. This chain connects TRBV11-3 to TRBJ2-2, with 8 bases matching TRBD2. V lost 4 bases and J lost 7; bases outside the gene matches: 8. There are 15 residues in the CDR3. Germline V gene data show CDR1 as SGHNT and CDR2 as YENEEA. CDR3: CASSYRSGSGGELFF. As DNA, the CDR3 is TGTGCCAGCAGCTACCGGAGCGGGAGTGGCGGGGAGCTGTTTTTT.

This clone showed up just a few times. This sequence joins TRBV7-6 and TRBJ1-3, with 8 bases matching TRBD1. This CDR3 has 14 residues. CDR1 and CDR2 (germline): SGHVS, FNYEAQ. V shed 6 bases, J shed 2 bases, and the junction held 3 bases outside the gene matches. DNA for the CDR3: TGTGCCAGCAGTACCAGGGGGCCTGGAAACACCATATATTTT. Amino acid sequence: CASSTRGPGNTIYF.

V gene TRBV7-2 combines with J gene TRBJ2-2, with TRBD2 matching over 10 bases. The CDR3 sequence is 15 residues long. Germline CDR1 SGHTA, CDR2 FQGNSA. V dropped 2 bases and J dropped 6; count of bases not matched to a gene: 3. The CDR3 DNA reads as TGTGCCAGCAGCTTAAGGCTAGCGGGGGCCGGGGAGCTGTTTTTT. It translates to CASSLRLAGAGELFF.

The V and J genes are TRBV7-8 and TRBJ2-5; TRBD1 or TRBD2 may be the D gene (5 bases each). Trimming took 1 base from V and 2 from J, leaving 11 bases between them. Germline CDR1 SGHVS, CDR2 FQNEAQ. The CDR3 length is 15 residues. CDR3 amino acids: CASSLGRGLQETQYF. CDR3 sequence (DNA): TGTGCCAGCAGCTTAGGACGGGGCTTACAAGAGACCCAGTACTTC. The variable domain in full, completed from reference TRBV7-8 and TRBJ2-5, reads GAGVSQSPRYKVAKRGQDVALRCDPISGHVSLFWYQQALGQGPEFLTYFQNEAQLDKSGLPSDRFFAERPEGSVSTLKIQRTQQEDSAVYLCASSLGRGLQETQYFGPGTRLLVL.

This clone was detected only a few times. V usage is TRBV4-3 and J usage is TRBJ2-3, with TRBD2 identical over 7 bases. The CDR3 covers 16 residues. V gave up 0 bases and J gave up 6 bases; unmatched junction bases: 9. Germline CDR1 and CDR2: LGHNA and YSLEER. As DNA, the CDR3 is TGCGCCAGCAGCCAAGAGGCGACTAGCATATTGGATACGCAGTATTTT. Protein sequence: CASSQEATSILDTQYF.

The V and J genes are TRBV4-3 and TRBJ1-4, with a tentative D call TRBD1 (5 bases). Germline V CDR1 and CDR2: LGHNA, YSLEER. CDR3 size: 17 residues. Trimming left V 1 base short and J 6 bases short, with 18 bases between. This chain's CDR3 is CASSQVPPGAGDEKLFF. The CDR3 DNA reads TGCGCCAGCAGCCAAGTTCCTCCGGGAGCGGGGGATGAAAAACTGTTTTTT.

As concerns this clone: Other nucleotide sequences in the sample specify the same CDR3. The chain has TRBV5-6 and TRBJ2-7, with a tentative D call TRBD1 (6 bases). CDR1 and CDR2 from the germline V gene are SGHDT and YYEEEE. This CDR3 region has 12 residues. V shed 0 bases and J shed 7 bases, with 8 bases lying between them. The DNA of the CDR3 is TGTGCCAGCAGCTTGGGGGGGCGGGAGCAGTACGTC. It translates to CASSLGGREQYV.

V gene TRBV25-1 combines with J gene TRBJ1-6; 9 bases map to TRBD1. Unmatched junction bases numbered 8, after V lost 4 bases and J lost 10 bases. CDR3 length: 15 amino acids. CDR1 and CDR2 (germline): MGHDK, SYGVNS. The CDR3 protein is CASSAYRGQSSPLHF. As DNA, the CDR3 is TGTGCCAGCAGTGCCTACAGGGGGCAATCCTCACCCCTCCACTTT.

This clone was counted a few times. The chain recombines TRBV7-2 with TRBJ2-4; D is unresolved. V was trimmed by 2 bases and J by 0 bases, leaving 11 bases between them. Looked up from germline, CDR1 is SGHTA and CDR2 is FQGNSA. The CDR3 totals 16 residues. CDR3 nucleotide sequence: TGTGCCAGCAGCTTAAGTGGGGTCCTAGCCAAAAACATTCAGTACTTC. As protein: CASSLSGVLAKNIQYF.

The gene calls are TRBV5-5 and TRBJ1-3; no firm D call. The germline gives CDR1 SGHKS, CDR2 YYEKEE (reference sequence). The CDR3 loop spans 15 amino acids. V was clipped by 4 bases and J by 0 bases, with 11 bases between them. The CDR3 nucleotides are TGTGCCAGCAGCGCCCACGGTATCTCTGGAAACACCATATATTTT. Protein sequence: CASSAHGISGNTIYF.

The chain couples TRBV27 to TRBJ1-5, with 10 bases identical to TRBD1. The CDR3 totals 13 residues. The V gene's germline CDR1 is MNHEY and CDR2 SMNVEV (reference sequence). V shed 5 bases, J shed 7 bases, and the junction held 2 bases outside the gene matches. DNA of the CDR3: TGTGCCAGCAGTCCGACAGGGGGCCAGCCCCAGCATTTT. This codes for CASSPTGGQPQHF.

The rearrangement uses TRBV10-3 and TRBJ1-1; D is unclear. The CDR3 is 12 residues long. V shed 9 bases and J shed 5 bases, with 13 bases lying between them. The germline CDR1 and CDR2 sequences are ENHRY and SYGVKD. As DNA, the CDR3 is TGTGCCATTTCCAGGCAGGAGACTGAAGCTTTCTTT. Protein sequence: CAISRQETEAFF.

This sequence joins TRBV5-1 and TRBJ1-3; unclear D gene. Germline V gives CDR1 SGHRS, CDR2 YFSETQ. The CDR3 consists of 16 residues. Trimming cost V 7 bases and J 2 bases, with 19 bases left between them. CDR3 sequence: CASRGNGIIAGNTIYF. Written as DNA, the CDR3 is TGCGCCAGCCGAGGGAACGGAATAATAGCTGGAAACACCATATATTTT.

V usage is TRBV6-5 and J usage is TRBJ2-3; TRBD1 matches 10 bases. CDR3 size: 16 residues. CDR1 and CDR2 from the germline V gene are MNHEY and SVGAGI. Germline trimming cut 0 bases from V and 6 bases from J; bases unmatched to any gene: 6. This CDR3 reads CASSYSRQGARDTQYF. As DNA, the CDR3 is TGTGCCAGCAGTTACTCGCGACAGGGGGCGCGGGATACGCAGTATTTT.

This chain connects TRBV4-1 to TRBJ2-7, with TRBD1 as a possible D gene (5 bases). The germline gives CDR1 MGHRA, CDR2 YSYEKL. This CDR3 has 14 residues. The ends were cut back, 2 bases at V and 5 bases at J, with 13 bases in the middle. The CDR3 is CASSQRPGIDEQYV. The CDR3 DNA sequence: TGCGCCAGCAGCCAACGACCAGGGATCGACGAGCAGTACGTC.

This chain uses TRBV5-1 with TRBJ1-6; 7 bases are a match to TRBD1. CDR1 and CDR2 from the germline V gene are SGHRS and YFSETQ. With 4 bases clipped from V and 0 bases from J, the junction kept 4 bases outside the gene matches. This CDR3 region has 16 residues. DNA of the CDR3: TGCGCCAGCAGCGCGACAGGGAGCTCCTATAATTCACCCCTCCACTTT. Translated: CASSATGSSYNSPLHF. The full variable domain, rest sourced from reference TRBV5-1 and TRBJ1-6, is KAGVTQTPRYLIKTRGQQVTLSCSPISGHRSVSWYQQTPGQGLQFLFEYFSETQRNKGNFPGRFSGRQFSNSRSEMNVSTLELGDSALYLCASSATGSSYNSPLHFGNGTRLTVT.

This sequence joins TRBV9 and TRBJ2-5; D possibly corresponds to TRBD1 (5 bases). Trimming pared 3 bases from V and 1 base from J, leaving 19 bases between. The CDR3 is 17 amino acids. Germline assignment: CDR1 SGDLS and CDR2 YYNGEE. CDR3 sequence reads: CASSASAFRRGQETQYF. CDR3 nucleotide sequence: TGTGCCAGCAGCGCATCCGCTTTCAGAAGGGGCCAAGAGACCCAGTACTTC. The whole variable domain, remainder taken from reference TRBV9 and TRBJ2-5, is DSGVTQTPKHLITATGQRVTLRCSPRSGDLSVYWYQQSLDQGLQFLIQYYNGEERAKGNILERFSAQQFPDLHSELNLSSLELGDSALYFCASSASAFRRGQETQYFGPGTRLLVL.

As DNA, the CDR3 is TGTGCCAGCAGCAGGTCGACAGGGGCCGTATACGAGCAGTACTTC. It encodes CASSRSTGAVYEQYF. This chain uses TRBV7-8 with TRBJ2-7; 8 bases agree with TRBD1. Germline values: CDR1 SGHVS, CDR2 FQNEAQ. V was clipped by 5 bases and J by 4 bases; unmatched bases: 10. The CDR3 has 15 amino acids.